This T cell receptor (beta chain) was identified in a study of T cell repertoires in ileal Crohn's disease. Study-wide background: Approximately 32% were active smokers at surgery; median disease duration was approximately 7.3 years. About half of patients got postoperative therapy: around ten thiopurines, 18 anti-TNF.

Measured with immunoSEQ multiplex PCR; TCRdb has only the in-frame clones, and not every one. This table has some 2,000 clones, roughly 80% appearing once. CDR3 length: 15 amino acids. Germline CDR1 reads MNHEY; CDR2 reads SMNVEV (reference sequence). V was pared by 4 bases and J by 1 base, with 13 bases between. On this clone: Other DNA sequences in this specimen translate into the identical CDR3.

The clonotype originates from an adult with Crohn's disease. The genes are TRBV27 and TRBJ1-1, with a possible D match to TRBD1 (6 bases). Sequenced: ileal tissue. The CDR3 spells CASSSPRQANTEAFF. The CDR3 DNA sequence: TGTGCCAGCAGTTCCCCTCGACAGGCGAACACTGAAGCTTTCTTT.